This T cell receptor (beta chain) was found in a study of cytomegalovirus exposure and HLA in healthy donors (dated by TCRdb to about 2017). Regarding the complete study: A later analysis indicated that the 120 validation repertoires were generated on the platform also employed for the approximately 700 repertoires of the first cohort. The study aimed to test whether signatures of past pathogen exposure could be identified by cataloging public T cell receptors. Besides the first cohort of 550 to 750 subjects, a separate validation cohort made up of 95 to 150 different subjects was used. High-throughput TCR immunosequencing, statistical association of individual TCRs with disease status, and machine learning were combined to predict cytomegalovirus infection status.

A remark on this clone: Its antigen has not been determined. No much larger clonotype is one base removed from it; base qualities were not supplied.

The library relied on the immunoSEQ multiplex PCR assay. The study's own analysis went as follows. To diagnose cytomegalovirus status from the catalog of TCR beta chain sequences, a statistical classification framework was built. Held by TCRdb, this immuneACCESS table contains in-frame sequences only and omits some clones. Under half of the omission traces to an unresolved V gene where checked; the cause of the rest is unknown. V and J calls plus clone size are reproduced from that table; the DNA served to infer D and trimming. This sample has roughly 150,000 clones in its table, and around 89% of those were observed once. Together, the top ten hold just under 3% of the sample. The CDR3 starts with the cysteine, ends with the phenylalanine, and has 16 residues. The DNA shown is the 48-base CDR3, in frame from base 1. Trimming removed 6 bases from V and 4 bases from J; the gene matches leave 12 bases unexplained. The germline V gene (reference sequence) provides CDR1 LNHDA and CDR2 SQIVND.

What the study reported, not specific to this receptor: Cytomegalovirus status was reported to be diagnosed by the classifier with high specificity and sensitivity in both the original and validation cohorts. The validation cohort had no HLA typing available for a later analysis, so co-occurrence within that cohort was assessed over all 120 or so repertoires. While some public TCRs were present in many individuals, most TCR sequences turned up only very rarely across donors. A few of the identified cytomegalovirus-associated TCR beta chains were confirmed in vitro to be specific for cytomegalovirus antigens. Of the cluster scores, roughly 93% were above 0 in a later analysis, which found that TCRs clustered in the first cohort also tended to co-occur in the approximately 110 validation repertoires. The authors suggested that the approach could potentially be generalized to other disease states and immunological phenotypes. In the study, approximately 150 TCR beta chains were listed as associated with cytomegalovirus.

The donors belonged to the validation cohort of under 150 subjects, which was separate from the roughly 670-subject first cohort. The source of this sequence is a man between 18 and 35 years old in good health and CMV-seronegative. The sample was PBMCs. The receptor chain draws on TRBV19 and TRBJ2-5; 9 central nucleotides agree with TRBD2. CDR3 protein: CASSSNSGGSGETQYF. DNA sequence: TGTGCCAGTAGCTCAAATAGCGGGGGATCGGGAGAGACCCAGTACTTC.